A selection of T cell receptor beta chains follows, all from one sample in a study of blood T cell repertoires in COVID-19. TCRdb keeps only in-frame clones here, not all; method: immunoSEQ multiplex PCR. The sample has over 150,000 clones, roughly nine tenths seen once. Specimen: PBMCs or T cells enriched from blood (not recorded which). All receptors derive from a woman aged 50 to 60 who had recovered from COVID-19. The CDR3 runs from the conserved cysteine through the conserved F or W. The D gene is left open where the match is weak. Some rows mark clone size as missing; the rest say once, few, many or name a class of expanded clone.

d_call: -
v_call: TRBV5-4
clone_size: -
j_call: TRBJ2-7
cdr3_nt: TGTGCCAGCAGCCCTAGGGCAGGGATGCCCTACGAGCAGTACTTC
cdr3_aa: CASSPRAGMPYEQYF

d_call: TRBD1
v_call: TRBV4-3
clone_size: -
j_call: TRBJ1-2
cdr3_nt: TGCGCCAGCAGCCAGACCGGGACAGGGCTGGGCTATGGCTACACCTTC
cdr3_aa: CASSQTGTGLGYGYTF

d_call: TRBD2
v_call: TRBV6-5
clone_size: -
j_call: TRBJ2-5
cdr3_nt: TGTGCCAGCAGTTACTTGGCGGGAGTCTTAGAGACCCAGTACTTC
cdr3_aa: CASSYLAGVLETQYF

d_call: -
v_call: TRBV5-1
clone_size: -
j_call: TRBJ1-1
cdr3_nt: TGCGCCAGCAGCTTGGAGGCAGGGCGGCCTGAAGCTTTCTTT
cdr3_aa: CASSLEAGRPEAFF

d_call: -
v_call: TRBV6-5
clone_size: -
j_call: TRBJ1-2
cdr3_nt: TGTGCCAGCAGTTACGGGCCGACAGCCCTGGGAGGCTACACCTTC
cdr3_aa: CASSYGPTALGGYTF

d_call: TRBD1
v_call: TRBV6-4
clone_size: -
j_call: TRBJ1-2
cdr3_nt: TGTGCCAGCAGTGACTCGGAAACCGGGACAGGGGAGTCTCGTGGCTACACCTTC
cdr3_aa: CASSDSETGTGESRGYTF

d_call: TRBD2
v_call: TRBV27
clone_size: -
j_call: TRBJ2-7
cdr3_nt: TGTGCCAGCACCATCTCAGCGGGAGGCTCCTACGAGCAGTACTTC
cdr3_aa: CASTISAGGSYEQYF

d_call: -
v_call: TRBV14
clone_size: -
j_call: TRBJ1-6
cdr3_nt: TGTGCCAGCAGCCAAGATCAGGGGAATTCACCCCTCCACTTT
cdr3_aa: CASSQDQGNSPLHF

d_call: -
v_call: TRBV11-3
clone_size: -
j_call: TRBJ1-2
cdr3_nt: TGTGCCAGCAGCCTATCCCCGGCAGGGAACTATGGCTACACCTTC
cdr3_aa: CASSLSPAGNYGYTF

d_call: -
v_call: TRBV4-1
clone_size: -
j_call: TRBJ2-1
cdr3_nt: TGCGCCAGCAGCCTTAGCGGTGAGCAGTTCTTC
cdr3_aa: CASSLSGEQFF

d_call: TRBD2
v_call: TRBV27
clone_size: -
j_call: TRBJ2-2
cdr3_nt: TGTGCCAGCAGTAGCGGGAGAGAAACCGGGGAGCTGTTTTTT
cdr3_aa: CASSSGRETGELFF

d_call: TRBD2
v_call: TRBV2
clone_size: -
j_call: TRBJ2-7
cdr3_nt: TGTGCCAGCAGTGCTAGCGGGAGGGCCTACGAGCAGTACTTC
cdr3_aa: CASSASGRAYEQYF

d_call: -
v_call: TRBV19
clone_size: -
j_call: TRBJ1-1
cdr3_nt: TGTGCCAGTAGTCCGGACGGGGGTACGAACACTGAAGCTTTCTTT
cdr3_aa: CASSPDGGTNTEAFF

d_call: TRBD2
v_call: TRBV7-4
clone_size: -
j_call: TRBJ2-7
cdr3_nt: TGTGCCAGCAGCGTCAGGGGACTAGCGGGAAGGGACGAGCAGTACTTC
cdr3_aa: CASSVRGLAGRDEQYF

d_call: -
v_call: TRBV3-1/TRBV3-2
clone_size: -
j_call: TRBJ1-1
cdr3_nt: TGTGCCAGCAGCCCCTCGGACAGATTGAACACTGAAGCTTTCTTT
cdr3_aa: CASSPSDRLNTEAFF

d_call: TRBD1
v_call: TRBV19
clone_size: -
j_call: TRBJ2-3
cdr3_nt: TGTGCCAGTAGCCCCGACAGGGGGCGGAGAGATACGCAGTATTTT
cdr3_aa: CASSPDRGRRDTQYF

d_call: -
v_call: TRBV24-1
clone_size: -
j_call: TRBJ2-5
cdr3_nt: TGTGCCACCAGTGAGCAGGCCTCAGAGACCCAGTACTTC
cdr3_aa: CATSEQASETQYF

d_call: -
v_call: TRBV27
clone_size: -
j_call: TRBJ2-7
cdr3_nt: TGTGCCAGCAGTTTCCCGAGCTCCTACGAGCAGTACTTC
cdr3_aa: CASSFPSSYEQYF

d_call: -
v_call: TRBV7-8
clone_size: -
j_call: TRBJ1-1
cdr3_nt: TGTGCCAGCAGCCTACTCACGGGCACTGAAGCTTTCTTT
cdr3_aa: CASSLLTGTEAFF

d_call: TRBD1
v_call: TRBV18
clone_size: -
j_call: TRBJ2-7
cdr3_nt: TGTGCCAGCTCATCGTCAGGGGGCTGGTCCTACGAGCAGTACTTC
cdr3_aa: CASSSSGGWSYEQYF

d_call: -
v_call: TRBV24-1
clone_size: -
j_call: TRBJ2-6
cdr3_nt: TGTGCCACCAGCGCCTCCGACAGCTCTGGGGCCAACGTCCTGACTTTC
cdr3_aa: CATSASDSSGANVLTF

d_call: TRBD1
v_call: TRBV7-9
clone_size: -
j_call: TRBJ1-1
cdr3_nt: TGTGCCAGCAGCCGGAAGGGGGCGCCGGATAAGAACACTGAAGCTTTCTTT
cdr3_aa: CASSRKGAPDKNTEAFF

d_call: TRBD1
v_call: TRBV30
clone_size: -
j_call: TRBJ1-6
cdr3_nt: TGTGCCTGGAGGGACAGGGGGGGTTCACCCCTCCACTTT
cdr3_aa: CAWRDRGGSPLHF

d_call: TRBD2
v_call: TRBV7-9
clone_size: -
j_call: TRBJ2-3
cdr3_nt: TGTGCCAGCAGCTTAACTAGCGGGAGAGCAAAAGATACGCAGTATTTT
cdr3_aa: CASSLTSGRAKDTQYF

d_call: -
v_call: TRBV7-9
clone_size: -
j_call: TRBJ1-1
cdr3_nt: TGTGCCAGCAGCTTAGTCGGGAGGGACACTGAAGCTTTCTTT
cdr3_aa: CASSLVGRDTEAFF

d_call: -
v_call: TRBV27
clone_size: -
j_call: TRBJ2-2
cdr3_nt: TGTGCCAGCAGTTTACGGTGGCAGGGGAACACCGGGGAGCTGTTTTTT
cdr3_aa: CASSLRWQGNTGELFF

d_call: TRBD2
v_call: TRBV11-3
clone_size: -
j_call: TRBJ2-1
cdr3_nt: TGTGCCAGCAGCCATAGCGGGTACTCCTACAATGAGCAGTTCTTC
cdr3_aa: CASSHSGYSYNEQFF

d_call: -
v_call: TRBV21-1
clone_size: -
j_call: TRBJ1-6
cdr3_nt: TGTGCCAGCAGCAAAGGCGGCAGGGTGGAGAATAATTCACCCCTCCACTTT
cdr3_aa: CASSKGGRVENNSPLHF

d_call: TRBD1
v_call: TRBV3-1/TRBV3-2
clone_size: -
j_call: TRBJ1-2
cdr3_nt: TGTGCCAGCAGCCACGGACAGGGCCCGGTGGACACCTTC
cdr3_aa: CASSHGQGPVDTF

d_call: -
v_call: TRBV25-1
clone_size: -
j_call: TRBJ1-1
cdr3_nt: TGTGCCAGCAGTTCCCAAAGGTGGGGGGTCGTCTTT
cdr3_aa: CASSSQRWGVVF

d_call: -
v_call: TRBV7-9
clone_size: -
j_call: TRBJ2-2
cdr3_nt: TGTGCCAGCAGCTTAGGTCAGCGCACGAACACCGGGGAGCTGTTTTTT
cdr3_aa: CASSLGQRTNTGELFF

d_call: -
v_call: TRBV20-1
clone_size: -
j_call: TRBJ1-1
cdr3_nt: TGCAGTGCTAGATCCTACACTGAAGCTTTCTTT
cdr3_aa: CSARSYTEAFF

d_call: -
v_call: TRBV7-9
clone_size: -
j_call: TRBJ1-2
cdr3_nt: TGTGCCAGCAGCTTAAGCAGGGTAGGAGTTGGCTACACCTTC
cdr3_aa: CASSLSRVGVGYTF

d_call: -
v_call: TRBV3-1/TRBV3-2
clone_size: -
j_call: TRBJ1-2
cdr3_nt: TGTGCCAGCAGATCAACAGGGAGCGGTGAGCAATCGGGTGGCTACACCTTC
cdr3_aa: CASRSTGSGEQSGGYTF

d_call: -
v_call: TRBV30
clone_size: -
j_call: TRBJ2-7
cdr3_nt: TGTGCCTGGTCGAGCGAGACCCAGGGGGAGCAGTACTTC
cdr3_aa: CAWSSETQGEQYF

d_call: TRBD1
v_call: TRBV7-2
clone_size: -
j_call: TRBJ2-2
cdr3_nt: TGTGCCAGCAGCCCGGGACAGGTGAACACCGGGGAGCTGTTTTTT
cdr3_aa: CASSPGQVNTGELFF

d_call: TRBD2
v_call: TRBV9
clone_size: -
j_call: TRBJ2-1
cdr3_nt: TGTGCCAGCAGCGTTACTTTAGCGGGGGTCTACAATGAGCAGTTCTTC
cdr3_aa: CASSVTLAGVYNEQFF

d_call: TRBD2
v_call: TRBV5-1
clone_size: -
j_call: TRBJ2-2
cdr3_nt: TGCGCCAGCAGCTTGGAAAGCGGGGCCAACACCGGGGAGCTGTTTTTT
cdr3_aa: CASSLESGANTGELFF

d_call: -
v_call: TRBV5-1
clone_size: -
j_call: TRBJ2-6
cdr3_nt: TGCGCCAGCTATGTCCTACCTGGGGCCAACGTCCTGACTTTC
cdr3_aa: CASYVLPGANVLTF

d_call: TRBD1
v_call: TRBV28
clone_size: few
j_call: TRBJ2-7
cdr3_nt: TGTGCCAGCACCGGGACAGGGTCCTCCTACGAGCAGTACTTC
cdr3_aa: CASTGTGSSYEQYF

d_call: -
v_call: TRBV11-2
clone_size: -
j_call: TRBJ1-1
cdr3_nt: TGTGCCAGCAGCTTAGATCGGGGTGAAGCTTTCTTT
cdr3_aa: CASSLDRGEAFF

d_call: TRBD2
v_call: TRBV19
clone_size: -
j_call: TRBJ2-3
cdr3_nt: TGTGCCAGTAGTACAGGGACTAGCGTAAGCACAGATACGCAGTATTTT
cdr3_aa: CASSTGTSVSTDTQYF

d_call: -
v_call: TRBV11-2
clone_size: -
j_call: TRBJ2-1
cdr3_nt: TGTGCCAGCAGCTTAGAGGCGACTAGTAGTGAGCAGTTCTTC
cdr3_aa: CASSLEATSSEQFF

d_call: -
v_call: TRBV30
clone_size: -
j_call: TRBJ1-4
cdr3_nt: TGTGCCTGGAGCCTCGGTGGAGGGAATGAAAAACTGTTTTTT
cdr3_aa: CAWSLGGGNEKLFF

d_call: TRBD1
v_call: TRBV28
clone_size: few
j_call: TRBJ1-5
cdr3_nt: TGTGCCAGCAGTGGTACAGGGGAAAGTCAGCCCCAGCATTTT
cdr3_aa: CASSGTGESQPQHF

d_call: -
v_call: TRBV7-9
clone_size: -
j_call: TRBJ2-1
cdr3_nt: TGTGCCAGCAGCCCAGGGAACGCCGGAGACTATGAGCAGTTCTTC
cdr3_aa: CASSPGNAGDYEQFF

d_call: TRBD2
v_call: TRBV27
clone_size: -
j_call: TRBJ2-2
cdr3_nt: TGTGCCAGCAGTTTTGCGGGAGGGCGTCCCGGGGAGCTGTTTTTT
cdr3_aa: CASSFAGGRPGELFF

d_call: TRBD1
v_call: TRBV28
clone_size: -
j_call: TRBJ2-1
cdr3_nt: TGTGCCAGCAGTCCCCCTCCGGGACAGGGGGCTAATGAGCAGTTCTTC
cdr3_aa: CASSPPPGQGANEQFF

d_call: TRBD1
v_call: TRBV30
clone_size: -
j_call: TRBJ1-4
cdr3_nt: TGTGCCTGGAGGCAGGCCGGGACAGGAGCCGAAAAACTGTTTTTT
cdr3_aa: CAWRQAGTGAEKLFF

d_call: TRBD1
v_call: TRBV6-5
clone_size: -
j_call: TRBJ2-7
cdr3_nt: TGTGCCAGCAGTTACGCGGACAGGGGCCGCGAGCAGTACTTC
cdr3_aa: CASSYADRGREQYF

d_call: -
v_call: TRBV6-2/TRBV6-3
clone_size: -
j_call: TRBJ1-5
cdr3_nt: TGTGCCAGCAGTTACGGAGAGTGGAATCAGCCCCAGCATTTT
cdr3_aa: CASSYGEWNQPQHF

d_call: TRBD1
v_call: TRBV28
clone_size: few
j_call: TRBJ1-2
cdr3_nt: TGTGCCAGCAGTTTATCGGGACAGGGGGCTAGTTACACCTTC
cdr3_aa: CASSLSGQGASYTF

d_call: -
v_call: TRBV28
clone_size: -
j_call: TRBJ1-5
cdr3_nt: TGTGCCAGCAGTTTAGATGCAGCGGGCAATCAGCCCCAGCATTTT
cdr3_aa: CASSLDAAGNQPQHF

d_call: TRBD1
v_call: TRBV28
clone_size: -
j_call: TRBJ2-5
cdr3_nt: TGTGCCAGCAGAACAGGGGGCCTTGAGACCCAGTACTTC
cdr3_aa: CASRTGGLETQYF

d_call: -
v_call: TRBV29-1
clone_size: -
j_call: TRBJ2-1
cdr3_nt: TGCAGCGTCCCGAAAGGGGTCTCGTACAATGAGCAGTTCTTC
cdr3_aa: CSVPKGVSYNEQFF

d_call: TRBD2
v_call: TRBV6-5
clone_size: -
j_call: TRBJ2-3
cdr3_nt: TGTGCCAGCACCGGGACTAGCAGTAATACAGATACGCAGTATTTT
cdr3_aa: CASTGTSSNTDTQYF

d_call: -
v_call: TRBV11-3
clone_size: few
j_call: TRBJ1-1
cdr3_nt: TGTGCCAGCAGCCTCCGACAGGAGCTGAACACTGAAGCTTTCTTT
cdr3_aa: CASSLRQELNTEAFF